Listed below are T cell receptor beta chains from one sample, sequenced in a study of beta chain features in type 1 diabetes. Method: immunoSEQ multiplex PCR; TCRdb's copy keeps in-frame clones and lacks some. The table lists some 200,000 clones, about a tenth of them singletons, with 1% to 1.5% in the top ten. The sample comprised central memory CD4+ T cells from blood. These receptors came from a man aged 18 to 29 in good health. Both conserved end residues are part of each CDR3. D genes are given only for firm matches. Not every row has a clone size; where given, it reads once, few, many or a size class.

D: TRBD1; V: TRBV5-1; size: NA; J: TRBJ2-1; CDR3: CASSSGQGKEYEQFF; DNA: TGCGCCAGCAGCTCCGGACAGGGGAAAGAATATGAGCAGTTCTTC
D: NA; V: TRBV30; size: NA; J: TRBJ1-1; CDR3: CAWSPGFEAFF; DNA: TGTGCCTGGAGCCCAGGGTTTGAAGCTTTCTTT
D: TRBD1; V: TRBV30; size: NA; J: TRBJ1-4; CDR3: CAWSATNRGGKLFF; DNA: TGTGCCTGGAGTGCTACCAACAGGGGAGGAAAACTGTTTTTT
D: TRBD2; V: TRBV10-3; size: few; J: TRBJ2-5; CDR3: CAISEGLAGETQYF; DNA: TGTGCCATCAGTGAGGGACTAGCGGGGGAGACCCAGTACTTC
D: NA; V: TRBV14; size: NA; J: TRBJ2-1; CDR3: CASSQSSSYNEQFF; DNA: TGTGCCAGCAGCCAATCGAGCTCCTACAATGAGCAGTTCTTC
D: NA; V: TRBV20-1; size: NA; J: TRBJ2-7; CDR3: CSVRGVYEQYF; DNA: TGCAGTGTCAGGGGGGTCTACGAGCAGTACTTC
D: NA; V: TRBV11-2; size: NA; J: TRBJ2-2; CDR3: CATSRENTGELFF; DNA: TGTGCCACCTCGCGGGAGAACACCGGGGAGCTGTTTTTT
D: TRBD1; V: TRBV5-6; size: few; J: TRBJ1-2; CDR3: CASSRRGQVGGYTF; DNA: TGTGCCAGCAGCCGCAGGGGGCAAGTAGGTGGCTACACCTTC
D: NA; V: TRBV28; size: many; J: TRBJ2-7; CDR3: CASSLSRAGEEQYF; DNA: TGTGCCAGCAGTTTAAGTCGGGCAGGGGAAGAGCAGTACTTC
D: TRBD2; V: TRBV7-2; size: few; J: TRBJ2-1; CDR3: CASSLAAGAYNEQFF; DNA: TGTGCCAGCAGCTTAGCGGCGGGAGCCTACAATGAGCAGTTCTTC
D: NA; V: TRBV7-9; size: many; J: TRBJ2-1; CDR3: CASSLTGKNEQFF; DNA: TGTGCCAGCAGCTTAACAGGGAAAAATGAGCAGTTCTTC
D: NA; V: TRBV7-9; size: few; J: TRBJ2-7; CDR3: CASSLGEMEEQYF; DNA: TGTGCCAGCAGCTTAGGCGAAATGGAGGAGCAGTACTTC
D: TRBD2; V: TRBV14; size: many; J: TRBJ2-4; CDR3: CASSLAGDGKNIQYF; DNA: TGTGCCAGCTCCCTAGCGGGAGACGGCAAAAACATTCAGTACTTC
D: NA; V: TRBV7-2; size: few; J: TRBJ2-7; CDR3: CASSTSSGVRWEQYF; DNA: TGTGCCAGCAGTACCTCCTCCGGGGTTAGATGGGAGCAGTACTTC
D: NA; V: TRBV4-1; size: NA; J: TRBJ1-2; CDR3: CASSQDTRQPGGGYTF; DNA: TGCGCCAGCAGCCAAGATACGAGACAACCTGGCGGTGGCTACACCTTC
D: TRBD1; V: TRBV9; size: NA; J: TRBJ2-7; CDR3: CASPDRDDYEQYF; DNA: TGTGCCAGCCCGGACAGGGACGACTACGAGCAGTACTTC
D: NA; V: TRBV20-1; size: NA; J: TRBJ2-7; CDR3: CSAGRDYEQYF; DNA: TGCAGTGCGGGCCGGGACTACGAGCAGTACTTC